The 17 T cell receptor beta chains below all came from one sample that was sequenced in a study of neurological immune-mediated disorders. Regarding time point: longitudinal time-point 3. TCRdb itself ran the 5' RACE reads through MiXCR, one entry per CDR3 protein. This table holds 40,000 or so distinct CDR3 sequences, about 13% found once. The sample consisted of PBMCs. The receptors stem from a man in his thirties or forties in good health.

This clonotype was counted at least ten times. The chain is built from TRBV5-1 and TRBJ2-2; no clear D. This CDR3 region has 15 residues. With 0 bases removed from V and 0 bases from J, the gap between germline ends came to 6 bases. Germline assignment: CDR1 SGHRS and CDR2 YFSETQ. In nucleotides, the CDR3 is TGCGCCAGCAGCTTGGTTTCCACGAACACCGGGGAGCTGTTTTTT. Amino acid sequence: CASSLVSTNTGELFF.

This clonotype occurred many times. This chain connects TRBV5-1 to TRBJ1-1; 8 nucleotides align to TRBD1. The CDR3 consists of 15 residues. Germline V lookup: CDR1 SGHRS, CDR2 YFSETQ. Trimming at V came to 6 bases and at J to 1 base, leaving 8 bases not matched to a gene. CDR3 region: CASTLTGTGNTEAFF. CDR3 sequence (DNA): TGCGCCAGCACCCTGACAGGGACAGGGAACACTGAAGCTTTCTTT.

This clonotype was seen repeatedly, ten times or more. This chain links TRBV29-1 with TRBJ1-2, with D perhaps matching TRBD1 (5 bases). Per germline, CDR1 SQVTM and CDR2 ANQGSEA. This CDR3 contains 15 residues. V lost 0 bases and J lost 4, with 15 bases in between. The DNA for the CDR3 is TGCAGCGTTGAAGATCTTCTGGGGGAGACCTATGGCTACACCTTC. The encoded protein is CSVEDLLGETYGYTF.

This clonotype has ten or more counts. This sequence joins TRBV2 and TRBJ2-5; 7 bases align to TRBD1. The CDR3 spans 13 residues. With 5 bases clipped from V and 3 bases from J, the junction kept 3 bases outside the gene matches. Germline CDR1 reads SNHLY; CDR2 reads FYNNEI. The CDR3 here is CASSRGQEETQYF. In DNA, the CDR3 is TGTGCCAGCAGTCGCGGACAGGAAGAGACCCAGTACTTC.

The sample holds many counts of this clonotype. Here the CDR3 reads CASSQDGGGDTEAFF. CDR3 in DNA: TGTGCCAGCAGCCAAGACGGGGGTGGGGACACTGAAGCTTTCTTT. The chain employs TRBV3-1 and TRBJ1-1; D is possibly TRBD1 (5 bases). Germline CDR1 LGHDT, CDR2 YNNKEL (reference sequence). The CDR3 runs to 15 residues. Trimming took 0 bases from V and 3 from J, leaving 11 bases between them.

This clonotype was found many times. The V gene is TRBV7-8, the J gene TRBJ2-3; D remains unclear. The CDR3 loop spans 12 amino acids. Germline CDR1 reads SGHVS; CDR2 reads FQNEAQ. V was pared by 3 bases and J by 0 bases, with 1 base between. The CDR3 is CASSFSTDTQYF. The CDR3 DNA follows: TGTGCCAGCAGCTTTAGCACAGATACGCAGTATTTT.

This clonotype has at least ten counts. This chain connects TRBV20-1 to TRBJ2-1; the match to TRBD2 covers 9 bases. Germline lookup yields CDR1 DFQATT and CDR2 SNEGSKA (reference sequence). V shed 3 bases, J shed 9 bases, and the junction held 9 bases outside the gene matches. This CDR3 has 14 amino acids. DNA of the CDR3: TGCAGTGCTAGTTCTAGCGGGAAGCCGAGTGAGCAGTTCTTC. Amino acids: CSASSSGKPSEQFF.

This clonotype was detected ten times or more. This chain connects TRBV4-1 to TRBJ2-1; 7 bases fit TRBD2. Losses at the gene ends were 0 bases for V and 3 bases for J; bases not matched to a gene: 14. The CDR3 totals 19 residues. The V gene's germline CDR1 is MGHRA and CDR2 YSYEKL. The CDR3 loop reads CASSQELALIILLYNEQFF. The CDR3 DNA is TGCGCCAGCAGCCAAGAACTAGCGCTCATAATTCTACTCTACAATGAGCAGTTCTTC.

V usage is TRBV28 and J usage is TRBJ2-1, with 8 bases aligning to TRBD2. The CDR3 totals 14 residues. The V segment lost 7 bases and the J segment 3 bases; nucleotides outside the gene matches: 5. Germline CDR1 MDHEN, CDR2 SYDVKM. The CDR3 reads CASTLAGLYNEQFF. CDR3 DNA sequence: TGTGCCAGCACCTTAGCGGGGCTCTACAATGAGCAGTTCTTC.

This clonotype came up many times. V is TRBV29-1 and J is TRBJ2-4, with D perhaps assigned TRBD1 or TRBD2 (5 bases each). V was cut by 4 bases and J by 3 bases, with 13 bases left in between. Germline assignment: CDR1 SQVTM and CDR2 ANQGSEA. The CDR3 extends over 14 amino acids. This CDR3 reads CSVVGVSVKNIQYF. CDR3 sequence (DNA): TGCAGCGTTGTGGGGGTTTCGGTCAAAAACATTCAGTACTTC.

This clonotype was picked up a small number of times. This chain uses TRBV27 with TRBJ2-7; D is perhaps TRBD1 (5 bases). Between the trimmed V and J ends, which lost 2 bases and 7 bases, there was a span of 15 bases. This CDR3 contains 14 residues. Per germline, CDR1 MNHEY and CDR2 SMNVEV (reference sequence). The CDR3 loop reads CASSLSQGMGEQYF. CDR3 nucleotide sequence: TGTGCCAGCAGTTTAAGTCAGGGTATGGGGGAGCAGTACTTC.

This clonotype was counted many times. This could be a read error, since a much larger clone is one nucleotide away. V is TRBV5-1 and J is TRBJ2-7, with a weak D call TRBD1 (7 bases). Germline CDR1 is SGHRS and CDR2 is YFSETQ. This CDR3 has 15 residues. In DNA, the CDR3 is TGCGCCAACAGCTTGGGAGGACAGGTGACCTACGAGCAGTACTTC. Translation gives CANSLGGQVTYEQYF.

This clonotype was picked up many times. The genes are TRBV7-2 and TRBJ2-1; D remains unclear. The CDR3 has 13 residues. The V end was cut by 5 bases, the J end by 6 bases, with 11 bases between. The germline gives CDR1 SGHTA, CDR2 FQGNSA. This CDR3 reads CASSPSRGNEQFF. CDR3 in DNA: TGTGCCAGCAGCCCCTCCCGAGGCAATGAGCAGTTCTTC.

This clonotype showed up many times. This chain joins TRBV6-4 and TRBJ2-1, with D perhaps TRBD1 or TRBD2 (5 bases each). Between the trimmed V and J ends, which lost 0 bases and 10 bases, there was a span of 13 bases. This CDR3 spans 14 amino acids. Germline V gives CDR1 MRHNA, CDR2 SNTAGT. In DNA form, the CDR3 reads TGTGCCAGCAGTGACTCGGAATCCGGGGACGAGCAGTTCTTC. Protein sequence: CASSDSESGDEQFF.

This clonotype was found many times. The V gene is TRBV5-5, the J gene TRBJ2-7, with D unresolved. This CDR3 has 13 amino acids. The V and J ends lost 0 bases and 3 bases respectively, with 7 bases between them. From germline, CDR1 is SGHKS and CDR2 YYEKEE (reference sequence). The DNA of the CDR3 is TGTGCCAGCAGCTTGGGGCCCTTCTACGAGCAGTACTTC. Translating it yields CASSLGPFYEQYF.

At least ten counts were recorded for this clonotype. Being one base from a much bigger clone, this may be a read error. The gene calls are TRBV5-1 and TRBJ2-5; 7 bases are a match to TRBD1. CDR3 size: 14 residues. The V segment lost 0 bases and the J segment 5 bases; nucleotides outside the gene matches: 4. Per the germline V gene, CDR1 is SGHRS and CDR2 is YFSETQ. The chain's CDR3 is CASSLDRGWETQYF. CDR3 DNA sequence: TGCGCCAGCAGCTTGGACAGGGGATGGGAGACCCAGTACTTC.

This chain uses TRBV5-1 with TRBJ2-7; D not resolved. This CDR3 has 11 amino acids. V was cut by 0 bases and J by 9 bases, with 7 bases left in between. Germline values: CDR1 SGHRS, CDR2 YFSETQ. The CDR3 nucleotides are TGCGCCAGCAGCTTGGGGGGTGCGCAGTACTTC. Its translation is CASSLGGAQYF.